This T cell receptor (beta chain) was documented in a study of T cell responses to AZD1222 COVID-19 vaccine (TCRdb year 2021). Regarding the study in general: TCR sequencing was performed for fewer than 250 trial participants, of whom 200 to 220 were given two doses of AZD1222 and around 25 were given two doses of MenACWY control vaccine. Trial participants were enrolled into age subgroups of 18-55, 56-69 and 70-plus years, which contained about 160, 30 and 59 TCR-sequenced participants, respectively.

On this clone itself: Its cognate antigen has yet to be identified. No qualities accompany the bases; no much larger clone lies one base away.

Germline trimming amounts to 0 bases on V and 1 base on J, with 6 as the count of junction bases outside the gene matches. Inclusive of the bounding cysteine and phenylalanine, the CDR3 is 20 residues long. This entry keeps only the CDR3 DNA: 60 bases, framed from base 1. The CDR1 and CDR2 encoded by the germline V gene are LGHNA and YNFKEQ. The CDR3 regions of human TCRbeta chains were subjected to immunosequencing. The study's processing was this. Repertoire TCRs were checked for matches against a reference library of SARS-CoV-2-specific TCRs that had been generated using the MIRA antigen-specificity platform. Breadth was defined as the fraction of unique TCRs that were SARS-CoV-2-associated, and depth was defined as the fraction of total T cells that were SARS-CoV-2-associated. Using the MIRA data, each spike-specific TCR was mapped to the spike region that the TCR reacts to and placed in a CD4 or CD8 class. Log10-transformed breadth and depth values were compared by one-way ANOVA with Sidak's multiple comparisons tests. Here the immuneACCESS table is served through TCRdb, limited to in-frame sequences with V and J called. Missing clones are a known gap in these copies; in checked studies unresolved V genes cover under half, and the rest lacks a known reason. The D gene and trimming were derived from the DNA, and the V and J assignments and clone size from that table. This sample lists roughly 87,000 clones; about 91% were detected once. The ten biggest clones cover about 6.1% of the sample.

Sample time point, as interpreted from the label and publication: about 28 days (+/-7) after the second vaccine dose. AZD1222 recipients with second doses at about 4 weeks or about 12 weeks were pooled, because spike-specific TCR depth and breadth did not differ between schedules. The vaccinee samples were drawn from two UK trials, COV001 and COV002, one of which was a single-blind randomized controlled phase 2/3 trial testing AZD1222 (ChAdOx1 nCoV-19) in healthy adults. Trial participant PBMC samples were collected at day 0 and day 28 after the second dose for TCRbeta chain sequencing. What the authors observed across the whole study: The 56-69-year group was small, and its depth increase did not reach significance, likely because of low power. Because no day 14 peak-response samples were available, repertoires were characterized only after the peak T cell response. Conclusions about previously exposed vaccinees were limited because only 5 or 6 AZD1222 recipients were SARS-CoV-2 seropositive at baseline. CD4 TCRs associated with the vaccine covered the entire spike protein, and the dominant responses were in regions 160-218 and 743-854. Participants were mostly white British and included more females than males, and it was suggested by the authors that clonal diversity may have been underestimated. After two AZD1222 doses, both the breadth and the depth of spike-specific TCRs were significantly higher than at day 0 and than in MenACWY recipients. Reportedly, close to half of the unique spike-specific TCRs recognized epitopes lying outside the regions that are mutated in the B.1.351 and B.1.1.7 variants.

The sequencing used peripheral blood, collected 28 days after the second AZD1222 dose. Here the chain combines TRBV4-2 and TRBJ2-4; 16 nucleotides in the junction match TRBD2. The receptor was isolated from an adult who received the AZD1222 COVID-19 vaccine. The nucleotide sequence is TGTGCCAGCAGCCAAGATAGGGGACTAGCGGGGGGGGCGGCCAAAAACATTCAGTACTTC. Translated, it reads CASSQDRGLAGGAAKNIQYF.